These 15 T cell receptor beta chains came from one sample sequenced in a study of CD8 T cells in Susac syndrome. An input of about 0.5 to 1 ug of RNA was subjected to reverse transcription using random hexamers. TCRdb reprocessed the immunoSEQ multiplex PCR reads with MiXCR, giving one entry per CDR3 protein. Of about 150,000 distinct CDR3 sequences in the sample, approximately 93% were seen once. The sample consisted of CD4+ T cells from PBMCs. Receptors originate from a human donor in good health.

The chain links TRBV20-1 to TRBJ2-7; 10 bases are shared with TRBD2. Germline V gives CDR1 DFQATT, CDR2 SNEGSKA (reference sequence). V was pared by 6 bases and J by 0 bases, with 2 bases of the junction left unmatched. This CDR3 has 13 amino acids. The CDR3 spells CSAGLANSYEQYF. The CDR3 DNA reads TGCAGTGCGGGACTAGCGAACTCCTACGAGCAGTACTTC.

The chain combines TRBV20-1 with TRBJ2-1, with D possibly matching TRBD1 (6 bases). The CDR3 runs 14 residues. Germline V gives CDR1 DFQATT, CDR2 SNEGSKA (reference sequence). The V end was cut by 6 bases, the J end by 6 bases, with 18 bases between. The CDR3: CSAPWGRGGNEQFF. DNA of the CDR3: TGCAGTGCCCCCTGGGGCAGGGGCGGCAATGAGCAGTTCTTC.

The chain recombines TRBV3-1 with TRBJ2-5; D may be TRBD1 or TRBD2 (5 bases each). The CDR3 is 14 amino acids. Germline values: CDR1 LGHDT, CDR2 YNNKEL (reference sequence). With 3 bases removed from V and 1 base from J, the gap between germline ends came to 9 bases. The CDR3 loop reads CASSHSGTQETQYF. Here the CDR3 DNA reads TGTGCCAGCAGCCACTCCGGGACCCAAGAGACCCAGTACTTC.

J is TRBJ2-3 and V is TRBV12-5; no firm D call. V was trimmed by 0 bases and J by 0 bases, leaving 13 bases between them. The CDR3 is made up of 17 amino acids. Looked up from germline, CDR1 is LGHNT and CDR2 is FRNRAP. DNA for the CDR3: TGTGCTAGTGGTTTGGTACTTAGGTTGACTAGCACAGATACGCAGTATTTT. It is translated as CASGLVLRLTSTDTQYF.

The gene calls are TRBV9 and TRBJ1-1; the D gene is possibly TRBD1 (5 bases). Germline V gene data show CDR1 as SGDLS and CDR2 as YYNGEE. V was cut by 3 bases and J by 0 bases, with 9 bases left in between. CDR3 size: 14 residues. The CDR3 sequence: CASSGRTLNTEAFF. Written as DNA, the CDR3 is TGTGCCAGCAGCGGAAGGACACTGAACACTGAAGCTTTCTTT. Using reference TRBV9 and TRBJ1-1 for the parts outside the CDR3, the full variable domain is DSGVTQTPKHLITATGQRVTLRCSPRSGDLSVYWYQQSLDQGLQFLIQYYNGEERAKGNILERFSAQQFPDLHSELNLSSLELGDSALYFCASSGRTLNTEAFFGQGTRLTVV.

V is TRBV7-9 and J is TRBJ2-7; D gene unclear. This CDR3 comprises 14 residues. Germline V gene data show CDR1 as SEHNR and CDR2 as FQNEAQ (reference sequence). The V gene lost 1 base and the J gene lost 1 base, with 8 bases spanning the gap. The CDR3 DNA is TGTGCCAGCAGCTTAGGTTTTTCATCCTACGAGCAGTACTTC. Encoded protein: CASSLGFSSYEQYF.

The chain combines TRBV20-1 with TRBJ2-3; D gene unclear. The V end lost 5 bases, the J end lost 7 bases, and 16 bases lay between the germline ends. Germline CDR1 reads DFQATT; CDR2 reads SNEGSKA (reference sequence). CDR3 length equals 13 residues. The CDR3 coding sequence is TGCAGTGCTCCCAGGACGGGCCCCAATACGCAGTATTTT. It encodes CSAPRTGPNTQYF.

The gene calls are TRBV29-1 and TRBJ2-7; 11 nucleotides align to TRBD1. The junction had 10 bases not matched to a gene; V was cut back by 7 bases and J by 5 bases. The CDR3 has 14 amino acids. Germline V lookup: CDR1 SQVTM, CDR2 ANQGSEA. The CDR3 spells CSASLGQGANEQYF. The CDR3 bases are TGCAGCGCTAGCCTCGGACAGGGGGCAAACGAGCAGTACTTC.

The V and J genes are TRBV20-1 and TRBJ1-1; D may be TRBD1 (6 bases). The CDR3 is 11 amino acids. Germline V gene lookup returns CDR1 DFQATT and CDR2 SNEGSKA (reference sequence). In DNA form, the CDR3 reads TGCAGCCCAAGGGGGGGGACTGAAGCTTTCTTT. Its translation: CSPRGGTEAFF.

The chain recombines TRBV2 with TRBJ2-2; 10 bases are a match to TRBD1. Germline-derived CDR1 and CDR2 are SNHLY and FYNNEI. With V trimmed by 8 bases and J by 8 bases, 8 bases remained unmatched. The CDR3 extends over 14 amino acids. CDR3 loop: CASARDRGSGELFF. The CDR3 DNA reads TGTGCCAGCGCCCGGGACAGGGGTTCGGGGGAGCTGTTTTTT.

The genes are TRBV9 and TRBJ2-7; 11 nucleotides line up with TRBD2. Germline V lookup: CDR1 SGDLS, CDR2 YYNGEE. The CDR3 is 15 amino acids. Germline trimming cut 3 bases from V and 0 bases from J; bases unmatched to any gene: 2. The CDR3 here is CASSATSGSSYEQYF. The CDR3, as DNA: TGTGCCAGCAGCGCAACTAGCGGGAGCTCCTACGAGCAGTACTTC.

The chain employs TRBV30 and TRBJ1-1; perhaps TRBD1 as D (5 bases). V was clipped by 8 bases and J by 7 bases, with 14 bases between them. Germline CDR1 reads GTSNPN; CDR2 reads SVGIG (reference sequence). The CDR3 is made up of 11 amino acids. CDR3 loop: CALGRGFEAFF. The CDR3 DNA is TGTGCCCTCGGAAGGGGATTTGAAGCTTTCTTT.

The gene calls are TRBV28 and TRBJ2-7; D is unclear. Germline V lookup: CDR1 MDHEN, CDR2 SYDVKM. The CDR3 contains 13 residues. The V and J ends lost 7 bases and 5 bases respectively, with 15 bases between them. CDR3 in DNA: TGTGCCAGCACCATTCCCTTTGGGAACGAGCAGTACTTC. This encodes CASTIPFGNEQYF.

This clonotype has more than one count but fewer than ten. CDR3 in amino acids: CSVRPYSNEQYF. CDR3 sequence (DNA): TGCAGCGTTCGTCCCTATTCCAACGAGCAGTACTTC. The chain is built from TRBV29-1 and TRBJ2-7; D not certain. Germline V gene lookup returns CDR1 SQVTM and CDR2 ANQGSEA. CDR3 size: 12 residues. V shed 5 bases and J shed 5 bases, with 13 bases lying between them.

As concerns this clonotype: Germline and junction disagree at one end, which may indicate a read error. The CDR3 loop is CANSVGTGKGYTF. In DNA form, the CDR3 reads TGTGCCAACAGCGTTGGGACAGGGAAAGGCTACACCTTC. V and J are TRBV9 and TRBJ1-2; 9 nucleotides agree with TRBD1. Germline V gives CDR1 SGDLS, CDR2 YYNGEE. The CDR3 is made up of 13 amino acids.